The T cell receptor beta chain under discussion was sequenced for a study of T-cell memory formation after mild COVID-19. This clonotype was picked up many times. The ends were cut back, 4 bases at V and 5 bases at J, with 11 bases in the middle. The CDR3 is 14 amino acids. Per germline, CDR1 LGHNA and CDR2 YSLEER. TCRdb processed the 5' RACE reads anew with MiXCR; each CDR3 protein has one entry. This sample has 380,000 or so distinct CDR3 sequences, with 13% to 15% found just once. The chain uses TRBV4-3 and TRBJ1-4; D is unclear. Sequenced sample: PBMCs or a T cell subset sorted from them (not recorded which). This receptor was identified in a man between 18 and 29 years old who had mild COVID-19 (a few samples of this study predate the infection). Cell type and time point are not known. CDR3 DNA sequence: TGCGCCAGCAGCCTACGGGGTCCGAATGAAAAACTGTTTTTT. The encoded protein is CASSLRGPNEKLFF.